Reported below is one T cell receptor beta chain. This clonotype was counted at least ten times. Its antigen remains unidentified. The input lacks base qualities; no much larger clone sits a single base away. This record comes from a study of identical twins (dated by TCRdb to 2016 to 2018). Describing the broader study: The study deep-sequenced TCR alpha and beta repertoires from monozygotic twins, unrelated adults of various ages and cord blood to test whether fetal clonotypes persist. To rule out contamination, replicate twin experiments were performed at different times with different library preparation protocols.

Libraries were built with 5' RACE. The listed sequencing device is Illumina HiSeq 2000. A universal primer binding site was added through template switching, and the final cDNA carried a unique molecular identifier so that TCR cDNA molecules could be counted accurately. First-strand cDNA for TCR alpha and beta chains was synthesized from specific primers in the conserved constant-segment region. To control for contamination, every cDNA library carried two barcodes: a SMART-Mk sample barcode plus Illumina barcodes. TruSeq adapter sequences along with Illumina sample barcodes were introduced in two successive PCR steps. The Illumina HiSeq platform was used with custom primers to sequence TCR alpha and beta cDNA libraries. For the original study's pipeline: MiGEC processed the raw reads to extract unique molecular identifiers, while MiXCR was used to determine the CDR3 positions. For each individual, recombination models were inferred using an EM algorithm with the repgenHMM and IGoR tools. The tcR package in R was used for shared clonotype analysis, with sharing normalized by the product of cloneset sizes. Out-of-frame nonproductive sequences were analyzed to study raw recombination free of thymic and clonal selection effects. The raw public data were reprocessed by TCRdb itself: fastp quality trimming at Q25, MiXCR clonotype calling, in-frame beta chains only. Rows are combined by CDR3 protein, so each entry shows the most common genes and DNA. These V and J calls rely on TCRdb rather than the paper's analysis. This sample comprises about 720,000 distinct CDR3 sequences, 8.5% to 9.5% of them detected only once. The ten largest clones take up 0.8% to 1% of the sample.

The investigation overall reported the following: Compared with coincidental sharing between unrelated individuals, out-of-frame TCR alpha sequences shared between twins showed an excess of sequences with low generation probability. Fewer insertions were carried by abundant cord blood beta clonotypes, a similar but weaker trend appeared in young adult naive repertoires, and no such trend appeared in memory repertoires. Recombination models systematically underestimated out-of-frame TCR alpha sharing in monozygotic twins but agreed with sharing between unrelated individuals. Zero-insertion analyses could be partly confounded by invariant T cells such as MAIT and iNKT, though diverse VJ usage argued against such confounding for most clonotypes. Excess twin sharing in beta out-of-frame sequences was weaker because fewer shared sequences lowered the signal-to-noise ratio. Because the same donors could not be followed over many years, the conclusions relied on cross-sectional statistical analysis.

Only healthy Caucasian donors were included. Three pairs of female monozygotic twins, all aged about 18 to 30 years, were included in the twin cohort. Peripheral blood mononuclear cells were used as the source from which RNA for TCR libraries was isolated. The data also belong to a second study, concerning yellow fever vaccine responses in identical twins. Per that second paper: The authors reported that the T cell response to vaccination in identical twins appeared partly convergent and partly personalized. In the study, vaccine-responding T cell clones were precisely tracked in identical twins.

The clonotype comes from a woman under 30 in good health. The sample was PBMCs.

Here the CDR3 is given as CASSYLGPRETQYF. The nucleotides are TGTGCCAGCAGTTACTTAGGGCCCCGGGAGACCCAGTACTTC. The chain links TRBV6-5 with TRBJ2-5, with the D gene not confidently named. The CDR3 contains 14 residues, cysteine and phenylalanine counted. Here the CDR3 DNA is all that survives: 42 bases in frame from base 1. Relative to germline, V is 1 base shorter and J is 5 bases shorter, with 11 bases between their ends. The germline V gene provides CDR1 MNHEY and CDR2 SVGAGI.